Listed below are T cell receptor beta chains from one sample, sequenced in a study of T cells in Graves' hyperthyroidism and ophthalmopathy. TCRdb recomputed calls from the multiplex PCR reads with MiXCR, one row per CDR3 protein. Of 300,000 to 350,000 distinct CDR3 sequences listed, 15% to 20% are singletons. Sequencing was done on a sample of blood. The receptor set was obtained from a man between 25 and 39 years old with Graves' hyperthyroidism. Both conserved end residues are part of each CDR3. The order of the fields is V gene, D gene, J gene, CDR3 length, clone size, CDR3 protein, CDR3 DNA. A D gene is named only where the DNA matches it firmly. The listing skips clone size in some rows; elsewhere it reads once, few, many or a size class.

v_call: TRBV18
d_call: TRBD2
j_call: TRBJ2-5
cdr3_length: 16
clone_size: many
cdr3_aa: CASSPISGRDQETQYF
cdr3_nt: TGTGCCAGCTCACCTATTAGCGGGAGGGACCAAGAGACCCAGTACTTC

v_call: TRBV29-1
d_call: .
j_call: TRBJ1-1
cdr3_length: 12
clone_size: .
cdr3_aa: CSVMGQNTEAFF
cdr3_nt: TGCAGCGTTATGGGACAGAACACTGAAGCTTTCTTT

v_call: TRBV18
d_call: .
j_call: TRBJ1-2
cdr3_length: 12
clone_size: many
cdr3_aa: CASSPNRDGYTF
cdr3_nt: TGTGCCAGCTCACCAAACAGGGATGGCTACACCTTC

v_call: TRBV12-3/TRBV12-4
d_call: .
j_call: TRBJ1-2
cdr3_length: 13
clone_size: few
cdr3_aa: CASSLKISYGYTF
cdr3_nt: TGTGCCAGCAGTTTGAAAATCTCCTATGGCTACACCTTC

v_call: TRBV27
d_call: .
j_call: TRBJ2-7
cdr3_length: 13
clone_size: many
cdr3_aa: CASSPQSSYEQYF
cdr3_nt: TGTGCCAGCAGTCCGCAGAGCTCCTACGAGCAGTACTTC

v_call: TRBV2
d_call: TRBD2
j_call: TRBJ2-1
cdr3_length: 15
clone_size: many
cdr3_aa: CASSSLAGGLNEQFF
cdr3_nt: TGTGCCAGCAGTAGCCTCGCGGGAGGGCTCAATGAGCAGTTCTTC

v_call: TRBV12-3/TRBV12-4
d_call: .
j_call: TRBJ1-3
cdr3_length: 12
clone_size: few
cdr3_aa: CASSFGGNTIYF
cdr3_nt: TGTGCCAGCAGTTTTGGGGGAAACACCATATATTTT

v_call: TRBV9
d_call: .
j_call: TRBJ1-2
cdr3_length: 12
clone_size: .
cdr3_aa: CASRGTNYGYTF
cdr3_nt: TGTGCCAGCCGGGGGACTAACTATGGCTACACCTTC

v_call: TRBV18
d_call: .
j_call: TRBJ1-4
cdr3_length: 14
clone_size: .
cdr3_aa: CASSQTGTNEKLFF
cdr3_nt: TGTGCCAGCTCACAAACAGGGACTAATGAAAAACTGTTTTTT

v_call: TRBV20-1
d_call: .
j_call: TRBJ2-7
cdr3_length: 13
clone_size: many
cdr3_aa: CSARDGHGNEQYF
cdr3_nt: TGCAGTGCTAGAGATGGGCACGGCAACGAGCAGTACTTC